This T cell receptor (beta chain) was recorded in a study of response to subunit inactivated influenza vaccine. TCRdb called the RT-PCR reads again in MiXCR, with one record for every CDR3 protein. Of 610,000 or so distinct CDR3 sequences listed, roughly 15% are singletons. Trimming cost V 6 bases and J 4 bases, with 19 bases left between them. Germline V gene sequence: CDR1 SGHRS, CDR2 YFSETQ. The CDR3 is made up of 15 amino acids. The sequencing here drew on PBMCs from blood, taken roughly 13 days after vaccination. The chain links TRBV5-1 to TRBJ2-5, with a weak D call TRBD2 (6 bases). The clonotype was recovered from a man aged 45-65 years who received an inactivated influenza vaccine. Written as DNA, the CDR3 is TGCGCCAGCACTAGTTCCGCGAGCGGGCGAGAGACCCAGTACTTC. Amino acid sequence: CASTSSASGRETQYF.